Shown below are 20 T cell receptor beta chains from a single sample sequenced in a study of cytomegalovirus exposure and HLA in healthy donors. The study ran its PCR with 60 Vbeta and 13 Jbeta primers. Libraries were prepared by immunoSEQ multiplex PCR; TCRdb keeps only in-frame clonotypes and omits some of them. The sample contains around 230,000 clones, 78% of which appear only once. Sequencing was carried out using PBMCs. The receptor set was obtained from a boy aged 10-17 years in good health and CMV-seronegative.

The chain carries TRBV9 and TRBJ1-5; possible D gene TRBD1, 5 bases. The CDR3 has 18 amino acids. V dropped 3 bases and J dropped 0 bases, with 19 bases sitting between them. The V gene's germline CDR1 is SGDLS and CDR2 YYNGEE. The CDR3, as DNA: TGTGCCAGCAGCGCGGGGCGGGGCCAGGGCTTTAGCAATCAGCCCCAGCATTTT. Encoded protein: CASSAGRGQGFSNQPQHF.

V usage is TRBV6-6 and J usage is TRBJ1-1; D is perhaps TRBD1 (6 bases). Germline V gene data show CDR1 as MNHNY and CDR2 as SVGAGI (reference sequence). CDR3 length equals 16 residues. The germline V and J ends were trimmed by 8 bases and 0 bases, with 19 bases remaining between them. CDR3 DNA: TGTGCCAGCTGCCCCAGGGGAAAGGGCATGAACACTGAAGCTTTCTTT. Amino acid sequence: CASCPRGKGMNTEAFF.

The chain combines TRBV11-2 with TRBJ2-7, with 7 bases lining up with TRBD2. The CDR3 length is 16 residues. Germline CDR1 SGHAT, CDR2 FQNNGV. The trim removed 3 bases at V and 3 bases at J, leaving 11 bases unmatched. The CDR3 DNA is TGTGCCAGCAGCTTCTCAAGCGGGACCCCTAACTACGAGCAGTACTTC. This encodes CASSFSSGTPNYEQYF.

This clone showed up just once. This chain uses TRBV9 with TRBJ1-1; the match to TRBD1 covers 9 bases. After removal of 3 bases from V and 7 bases from J, the junction contained 4 bases not matched to a gene. This CDR3 contains 13 residues. CDR1 and CDR2 (germline): SGDLS, YYNGEE. CDR3 amino acids: CASSGGQGDEAFF. In DNA, the CDR3 is TGTGCCAGCAGCGGGGGACAGGGTGATGAAGCTTTCTTT.

V and J are TRBV7-8 and TRBJ1-6, with 9 bases lining up with TRBD1. Trimming took 5 bases from V and 9 from J; bases not matched to a gene: 8. The CDR3 covers 15 residues. In germline, CDR1 is SGHVS, CDR2 FQNEAQ. The CDR3 DNA sequence: TGTGCCAGCAGCCCGTTGGGACAGGGTTTTTCACCCCTCCACTTT. Its translation: CASSPLGQGFSPLHF.

The chain links TRBV5-1 to TRBJ1-2, with D maybe TRBD1 (6 bases). CDR1 and CDR2 from the germline V gene are SGHRS and YFSETQ. Trimming removed 0 bases at V and 6 bases at J, with 15 bases between. The CDR3 runs to 15 residues. The CDR3 region has the DNA TGCGCCAGCAGCTTGGCCAGGGGAAGGCATCATGGCTACACCTTC. Residues: CASSLARGRHHGYTF.

CDR3 loop: CASSLGTGGTYEQYF. CDR3 DNA sequence: TGTGCCAGCAGCTTAGGGACAGGGGGGACCTACGAGCAGTACTTC. The chain carries TRBV11-3 and TRBJ2-7, with TRBD1 matching over 10 bases. The CDR3 has 15 amino acids. J was trimmed by 2 bases and V by 1 base; bases with no gene match: 2. The germline V gene has CDR1 SGHNT and CDR2 YENEEA.

V and J are TRBV29-1 and TRBJ2-2; D unclear. The CDR3 sequence is 13 residues long. Germline V gives CDR1 SQVTM, CDR2 ANQGSEA. V was clipped by 4 bases and J by 1 base, with 7 bases between them. The CDR3 sequence: CSVAPGNTGELFF. CDR3 nucleotide sequence: TGCAGCGTTGCGCCGGGGAACACCGGGGAGCTGTTTTTT.

The chain carries TRBV30 and TRBJ2-5; D is perhaps TRBD1 (6 bases). The better agreement between TRBJ2-7 and the DNA end casts doubt on the J call. Germline values: CDR1 GTSNPN, CDR2 SVGIG (reference sequence). There are 15 residues in the CDR3. CDR3 sequence (DNA): TGTGCCTGGAGGCGTCCGAGGACAGCCACCTACGAGCAGTACTTC. It encodes CAWRRPRTATYEQYF.

The genes are TRBV6-1 and TRBJ1-1, with D uncertain. The CDR3 extends over 15 amino acids. From germline, CDR1 is MNHNS and CDR2 SASEGT. Trimming took 2 bases from V and 7 from J, leaving 17 bases between them. The CDR3 protein is CASSEREGPYGEAFF. DNA for the CDR3: TGTGCCAGCAGTGAAAGGGAGGGTCCTTACGGTGAAGCTTTCTTT.

This chain links TRBV7-9 with TRBJ2-6; D gene uncertain. This CDR3 contains 13 residues. Germline values: CDR1 SEHNR, CDR2 FQNEAQ (reference sequence). V was pared by 4 bases and J by 10 bases, with 11 bases between. CDR3 nucleotide sequence: TGTGCCAGCAGCTACGACATGGCGAACGTCCTGACTTTC. It codes for CASSYDMANVLTF. The full variable domain, its missing parts supplied by reference TRBV7-9 and TRBJ2-6, is DTGVSQNPRHKITKRGQNVTFRCDPISEHNRLYWYRQTLGQGPEFLTYFQNEAQLEKSRLLSDRFSAERPKGSFSTLEIQRTEQGDSAMYLCASSYDMANVLTFGAGSRLTVL.

CDR3 nucleotide sequence: TGCAGCGTTCTAAGATGGACAGGGGAGGGTGGCTACACCTTC. Translating it yields CSVLRWTGEGGYTF. The V call is TRBV29-1, the J call TRBJ1-2; 9 positions match TRBD1. The CDR3 has 14 amino acids. Germline CDR1 is SQVTM and CDR2 is ANQGSEA. V lost 5 bases, J lost 7 bases, and 11 bases stayed unmatched.

The chain is built from TRBV9 and TRBJ2-7; TRBD2 matches at 10 bases. Germline CDR1 is SGDLS and CDR2 is YYNGEE. V lost 0 bases to trimming and J lost 4 bases; unmatched junction nucleotides: 7. This CDR3 is 16 amino acids long. Written as DNA, the CDR3 is TGTGCCAGCAGCGTAGGCTCTAGCGGGAGTATTTACGAGCAGTACTTC. Its translation: CASSVGSSGSIYEQYF.

The chain uses TRBV29-1 and TRBJ2-7; 7 bases line up with TRBD2. CDR3 length: 14 residues. Germline assignment: CDR1 SQVTM and CDR2 ANQGSEA. V trimming: 4 bases; J trimming: 7 bases; junction bases outside the gene matches: 13. The CDR3 spells CSVGVGTPGREQYF. The CDR3 region has the DNA TGCAGCGTTGGTGTAGGGACGCCCGGGAGGGAGCAGTACTTC.

The V and J genes are TRBV7-2 and TRBJ2-5; the D gene is possibly TRBD2 (5 bases). The CDR3 runs 14 residues. Germline loops: CDR1 SGHTA, CDR2 FQGNSA. V was cut by 4 bases and J by 1 base, with 10 bases left in between. CDR3 region: CASSSSRVQETQYF. Here the CDR3 DNA reads TGTGCCAGCAGCTCGTCGCGGGTCCAAGAGACCCAGTACTTC.

This chain connects TRBV29-1 to TRBJ2-1, with a tentative D call TRBD2 (6 bases). The V gene's germline CDR1 is SQVTM and CDR2 ANQGSEA. Between the trimmed V and J ends, which lost 4 bases and 3 bases, there was a span of 16 bases. The CDR3 is made up of 15 amino acids. The CDR3 is CSVVRRDWDYNEQFF. CDR3 DNA sequence: TGCAGCGTTGTGAGGCGGGATTGGGACTACAATGAGCAGTTCTTC.

This clone was found a few times. The V and J genes are TRBV5-6 and TRBJ1-1; D gene ambiguous. The germline gives CDR1 SGHDT, CDR2 YYEEEE. The CDR3 consists of 12 residues. V lost 1 base and J lost 8, with 9 bases in between. The CDR3 is CASSLSSGEAFF. CDR3 bases: TGTGCCAGCAGCTTGTCTTCAGGCGAAGCTTTCTTT.

The rearrangement links TRBV29-1 to TRBJ2-5; 11 bases map to TRBD2. Trimming removed 2 bases from V and 0 bases from J; junction bases left unmatched: 8. This CDR3 has 17 amino acids. From germline, CDR1 is SQVTM and CDR2 ANQGSEA. CDR3 DNA sequence: TGCAGCGTTGAAAAAATTAGGACTAGCGGGTACCAAGAGACCCAGTACTTC. This sequence encodes CSVEKIRTSGYQETQYF.

V usage is TRBV5-1 and J usage is TRBJ2-5; 7 nucleotides match TRBD2. CDR1 is SGHRS and CDR2 is YFSETQ in the germline V gene. This CDR3 has 15 amino acids. J lost 5 bases, V lost 2 bases, and 9 bases had no gene match. The CDR3 DNA reads as TGCGCCAGCAGCTTAAGATGGGGGGGTGTTGAGACCCAGTACTTC. This sequence encodes CASSLRWGGVETQYF.

The chain links TRBV4-2 to TRBJ1-1; D unclear. Between the trimmed V and J ends, which lost 6 bases and 5 bases, there was a span of 10 bases. The CDR3 has 12 amino acids. Germline CDR1 and CDR2: LGHNA and YNFKEQ. The CDR3 DNA reads as TGTGCCAGCAGTCAACGAGGAACTGAAGCTTTCTTT. It is translated as CASSQRGTEAFF.